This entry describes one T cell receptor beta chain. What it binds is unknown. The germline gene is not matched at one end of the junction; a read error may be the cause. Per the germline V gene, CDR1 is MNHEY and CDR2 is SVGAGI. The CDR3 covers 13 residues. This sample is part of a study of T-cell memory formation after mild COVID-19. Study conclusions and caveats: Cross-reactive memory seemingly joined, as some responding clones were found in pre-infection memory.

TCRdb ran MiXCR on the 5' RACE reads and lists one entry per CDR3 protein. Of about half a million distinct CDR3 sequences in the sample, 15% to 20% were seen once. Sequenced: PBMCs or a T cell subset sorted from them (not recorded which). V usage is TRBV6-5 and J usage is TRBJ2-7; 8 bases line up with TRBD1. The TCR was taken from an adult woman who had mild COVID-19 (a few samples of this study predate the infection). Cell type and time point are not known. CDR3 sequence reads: CSSSYDRGNEQYF. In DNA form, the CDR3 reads TGTTCCAGCAGTTACGACAGGGGAAACGAGCAGTACTTC.